This T cell receptor (beta chain) was recorded in a study of graft-versus-host responses after intestinal transplantation. The wider study: The study gave all recipients anti-thymocyte globulin induction, then tacrolimus and steroids for about three years.

The table came from immunoSEQ multiplex PCR; TCRdb's copy has only in-frame clones and leaves some out. The data contain tens of thousands of clones, 95% of them singletons. Whole-study findings and limits: Graft-versus-host to host-versus-graft clonal ratios in allografts were high in patients with graft-donor T cell macrochimerism. Declines in HvG clones occurring early post-transplant were associated with peak circulating GvH clone levels.

As to this clone: The antigen is undetermined.

The specimen was unstimulated CD8+ T cells sorted from spleen or lymph node cells, collected before transplant. The receptor's source is a human donor who was the organ donor for an intestinal transplant.

CDR3 region: CASSPRSQYNEQFF. CDR3 sequence (DNA): TGCGCCAGCAGCCCACGTAGTCAGTACAATGAGCAGTTCTTC. The V gene is TRBV4-3, the J gene TRBJ2-1; D remains ambiguous. CDR1 is LGHNA and CDR2 is YSLEER in the germline V gene. V lost 4 bases and J lost 4, with 11 bases in between. The CDR3 is 14 residues long.